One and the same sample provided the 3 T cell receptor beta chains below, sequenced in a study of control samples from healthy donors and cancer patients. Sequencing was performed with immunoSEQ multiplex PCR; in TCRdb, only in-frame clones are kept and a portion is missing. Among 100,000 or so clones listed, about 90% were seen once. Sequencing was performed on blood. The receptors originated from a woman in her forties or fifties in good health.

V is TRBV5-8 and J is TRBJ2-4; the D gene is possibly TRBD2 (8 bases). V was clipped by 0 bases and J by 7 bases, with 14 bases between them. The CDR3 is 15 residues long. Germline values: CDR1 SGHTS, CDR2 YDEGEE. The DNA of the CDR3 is TGTGCCAGCAGCTTGGGGGCGGGGGGACAGAACATTCAGTACTTC. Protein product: CASSLGAGGQNIQYF.

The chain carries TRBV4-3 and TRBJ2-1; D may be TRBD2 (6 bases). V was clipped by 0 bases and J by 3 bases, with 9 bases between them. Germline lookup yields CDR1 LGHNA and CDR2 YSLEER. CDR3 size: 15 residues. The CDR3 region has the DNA TGCGCCAGCAGCCAAGATACTAGCTACTACAATGAGCAGTTCTTC. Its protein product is CASSQDTSYYNEQFF.

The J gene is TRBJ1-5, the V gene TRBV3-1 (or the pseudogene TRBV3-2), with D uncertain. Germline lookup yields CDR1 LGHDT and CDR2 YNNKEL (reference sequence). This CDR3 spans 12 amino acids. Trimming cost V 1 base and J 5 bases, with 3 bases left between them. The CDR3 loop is CASSQGDQPQHF. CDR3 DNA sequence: TGTGCCAGCAGCCAAGGAGATCAGCCCCAGCATTTT.